This T cell receptor beta chain was identified in a study of blood T cell repertoires in COVID-19 (TCRdb year 2020). In the study overall: Collaborator samples came from the United States, Italy and Spain and covered acute and convalescent phases of COVID-19. Samples were obtained from the ongoing ImmuneRACE study (first 160 participants) and from 1,254 subjects provided by 6 global collaborators. The repertoires were released in a freely available public database intended as a resource for research on the immune response to SARS-CoV-2. The material from the prospective study consisted of cDNA or gDNA derived from T cells, B-cell-depleted T cells, or PBMCs. A de-identified subject ID, COVID-19 status, age in years and sex were almost always included in the sample metadata. Where HLA class I and class II types were available, the types were taken from metadata supplied by the sample provider, not from assay-based typing. Deeply sampled blood TCRbeta repertoires from subjects exposed to, actively infected with, or recovered from COVID-19 were included in the dataset.

CDR1 and CDR2 are read off the germline V gene as SGHTA and FQGTGA. V has 5 bases trimmed and J has 6 bases trimmed; junction bases matching no gene number 12. The CDR3 runs 15 amino acids, cysteine and phenylalanine included. CDR3 DNA only is kept here, 45 bases in frame from base 1. Findings and caveats that apply to the study as a whole: The quantity of clinical and demographic metadata differed by source and by participant and was supplied without curation.

TCRbeta CDR3 regions were amplified from genomic DNA using the immunoSEQ Assay, a bias-controlled multiplex PCR. The published analysis was carried out like this. Nucleated cell counts per sample were estimated from amplification of reference gene primers within the assay. To quantify the absolute abundance of each unique TCRbeta CDR3 rearrangement, sequence reads were collapsed and filtered. For each sample, productive Simpson clonality was calculated as the square root of Simpson's diversity index over productive rearrangements. TCRdb's version of the immuneACCESS table is confined to in-frame rearrangements and falls short of the full clone set. An unresolved V gene accounts for under half of the shortfall where checked; the remainder is of unknown origin. The V and J calls and clone size are taken from that table; D and trimming were inferred from the DNA. Here the sample has about 120,000 clones; nearly 90% occur a single time. The top ten constitute approximately 3.9% of the sample.

This clone was seen only once. It lacks a known antigen. It has no much larger one-base neighbor in the sample; base qualities were not kept. One collaborating source in Seattle enrolled patients during active infection and followed them longitudinally through the course of disease. Each collaborating institution followed its own protocols to collect whole blood in K2EDTA tubes. For TCRbeta analysis, collaborators shipped samples in one of three forms: frozen whole blood, isolated PBMCs, or DNA extracted from either of those sample types. Material: peripheral blood. The sequence was collected from a woman aged 55-70 years with COVID-19, enrolled during active disease. The rearrangement joined TRBV7-3 to TRBJ2-5; 7 nucleotides in the junction match TRBD1. The bases read TGTGCCAGCAGCGAAGGGTCAGGGGGTATTCAGACCCAGTACTTC. Its protein product is CASSEGSGGIQTQYF.